This T cell receptor (beta chain) was documented in a study of neoadjuvant nivolumab and ipilimumab in lung cancer. As for the study in general: Nivolumab 3 mg/kg was given days 1, 15 and 29, plus ipilimumab 1 mg/kg day 1 in combination. Study-level results: Resected tumors had greater TCR richness and clonality than uninvolved lung. Blood richness before therapy tracked richness in tumors resected after neoadjuvant therapy. Only two of four nivolumab-treated tumors gained richness and clonality by surgery.

Assay: immunoSEQ multiplex PCR; the TCRdb copy retains only in-frame clones and omits some. The sample lists tens of thousands of clones, 85% to 90% occurring once. On this clone: The antigen remains unidentified.

The CDR3 has 16 amino acids. Germline lookup yields CDR1 SGDLS and CDR2 YYNGEE. Unmatched junction bases numbered 13, after V lost 4 bases and J lost 9 bases. The chain has TRBV9 and TRBJ2-1; TRBD2 agrees at 10 bases. Sample: blood, taken before neoadjuvant nivolumab, alone or with ipilimumab. This sequence originates from an adult with non-small cell lung cancer. Some clones in this sample may be carry-over from other donors' samples. The CDR3 DNA reads as TGTGCCAGCAGCCCCGAGGTGGCTAGCGGGAGTGGTGAGCAGTTCTTC. This translates into CASSPEVASGSGEQFF.